The entry below describes one T cell receptor (beta chain). Its antigen remains unidentified. A much more abundant neighbour one base away suggests this may be a read error. The V gene end was trimmed by 7 bases and the J gene end by 3 bases; junction bases not matched to a gene: 7. CDR1 is SQVTM, CDR2 ANQGSEA, per germline. This CDR3 comprises 13 residues. It was with a sample-barcoded 5' primer and a J-beta primer mix that a second PCR of roughly 6 to 12 cycles was run. Each cDNA molecule carried a tag from a template-switch adaptor that contained 12 random nucleotides. TCRdb re-derived calls from the 5' RACE reads in MiXCR, one entry per CDR3 protein. This sample yields 720,000 or so distinct CDR3 sequences, of which around 43% are seen a single time; 30% belongs to the top ten. Healthy Caucasian individuals from Russia aged 6 to 90 were enrolled as donors. This entry belongs to a study of blood T cells in healthy people across ages.

Study results and caveats: Higher diversity, along with more naive CD4+ cells, distinguished long-lived donors from aged donors.

The chain joins TRBV29-1 to TRBJ2-7; TRBD1 agrees at 9 bases. Sequencing used blood. This clonotype was sampled from a man of 80 years or more in good health. CDR3 residues: CSGGDRVGYEQYF. DNA of the CDR3: TGCAGCGGAGGGGACAGGGTCGGCTACGAGCAGTACTTC.